There are many counts of the clone carrying this TCR beta chain. Its target is unknown. The entry originates in a study of CD8 T cells in ankylosing spondylitis. Study observations and caveats: Before this, some motif variants had been reported in reactive arthritis synovial fluid and blood. Seemingly distinctive of ankylosing spondylitis blood was a TCR beta motif formed by eight highly homologous variants. Researchers reportedly found disease-linked clones significantly enriched in matched ankylosing spondylitis synovial fluid. Clones linked to disease, bearing a CD8+ phenotype, were relatively rare in peripheral blood.

The CDR3 has 15 amino acids. CDR1 and CDR2 (germline): SGHRS, YFSETQ. V gave up 4 bases and J gave up 5 bases; unmatched junction bases: 11. Each CDR3 protein gets one entry after TCRdb re-called the 5' RACE reads with MiXCR. The table lists under 250,000 distinct CDR3 sequences, 10% to 13% of them singletons, with approximately 2.5% in the top ten. Sequenced material: blood, either unsorted or a sorted T cell fraction (not recorded which). This chain connects TRBV5-1 to TRBJ1-1; 7 bases agree with TRBD1. The source is a male donor with ankylosing spondylitis or in good health (not recorded which). CDR3 DNA sequence: TGCGCCAGCAGCCCGAACGACAGGGTAGGGACTGAAGCTTTCTTT. Its protein is CASSPNDRVGTEAFF.